This entry concerns a single T cell receptor (beta chain). In the study's own analysis: Amplification of reference gene primers was used by the study to estimate nucleated cell counts. Generated by immunoSEQ multiplex PCR, the TCRdb table keeps only in-frame clones and is missing some. V, J and clone size derive from that table, while D and trimming were established from the DNA sequence. Of hundreds of thousands of clones listed, 75% to 90% were seen once; the top ten hold about 5%. These data come from a study of blood T cell repertoires in COVID-19. Study at large: COVID-19 samples, acute and convalescent, were from the United States, Italy and Spain. Sources were T cells, B-cell-depleted T cells, or PBMCs; the material itself was cDNA or gDNA.

V lost 5 bases and J lost 4, with 11 bases in between. Germline V lookup: CDR1 MDHEN, CDR2 SYDVKM. The CDR3 sequence is 13 residues long. Sample: peripheral blood. V gene TRBV28 combines with J gene TRBJ1-1; D gene ambiguous. The source is a man in his forties with acute or convalescent COVID-19. This CDR3 reads CASSPVRGTEAFF. As DNA, the CDR3 is TGTGCCAGCAGTCCAGTCCGGGGCACTGAAGCTTTCTTT.